This T cell receptor (beta chain) was sequenced during a study of control samples from healthy donors and cancer patients. The CDR3 has 14 amino acids. Germline CDR1 is SNHLY and CDR2 is FYNNEI. The ends were cut back, 3 bases at V and 4 bases at J, with 12 bases in the middle. Repertoires were generated with immunoSEQ multiplex PCR, while TCRdb's copy carries only in-frame clones and drops some. The table lists 120,000 or so clones, over 75% of them singletons. The rearrangement joins TRBV2 to TRBJ1-2; D unresolved. The receptor comes from a man aged 18 to 29 in good health. The sequencing sample was made of blood. The CDR3 protein is CASSDERPGYGYTF. DNA of the CDR3: TGTGCCAGCAGTGATGAACGGCCGGGCTATGGCTACACCTTC.